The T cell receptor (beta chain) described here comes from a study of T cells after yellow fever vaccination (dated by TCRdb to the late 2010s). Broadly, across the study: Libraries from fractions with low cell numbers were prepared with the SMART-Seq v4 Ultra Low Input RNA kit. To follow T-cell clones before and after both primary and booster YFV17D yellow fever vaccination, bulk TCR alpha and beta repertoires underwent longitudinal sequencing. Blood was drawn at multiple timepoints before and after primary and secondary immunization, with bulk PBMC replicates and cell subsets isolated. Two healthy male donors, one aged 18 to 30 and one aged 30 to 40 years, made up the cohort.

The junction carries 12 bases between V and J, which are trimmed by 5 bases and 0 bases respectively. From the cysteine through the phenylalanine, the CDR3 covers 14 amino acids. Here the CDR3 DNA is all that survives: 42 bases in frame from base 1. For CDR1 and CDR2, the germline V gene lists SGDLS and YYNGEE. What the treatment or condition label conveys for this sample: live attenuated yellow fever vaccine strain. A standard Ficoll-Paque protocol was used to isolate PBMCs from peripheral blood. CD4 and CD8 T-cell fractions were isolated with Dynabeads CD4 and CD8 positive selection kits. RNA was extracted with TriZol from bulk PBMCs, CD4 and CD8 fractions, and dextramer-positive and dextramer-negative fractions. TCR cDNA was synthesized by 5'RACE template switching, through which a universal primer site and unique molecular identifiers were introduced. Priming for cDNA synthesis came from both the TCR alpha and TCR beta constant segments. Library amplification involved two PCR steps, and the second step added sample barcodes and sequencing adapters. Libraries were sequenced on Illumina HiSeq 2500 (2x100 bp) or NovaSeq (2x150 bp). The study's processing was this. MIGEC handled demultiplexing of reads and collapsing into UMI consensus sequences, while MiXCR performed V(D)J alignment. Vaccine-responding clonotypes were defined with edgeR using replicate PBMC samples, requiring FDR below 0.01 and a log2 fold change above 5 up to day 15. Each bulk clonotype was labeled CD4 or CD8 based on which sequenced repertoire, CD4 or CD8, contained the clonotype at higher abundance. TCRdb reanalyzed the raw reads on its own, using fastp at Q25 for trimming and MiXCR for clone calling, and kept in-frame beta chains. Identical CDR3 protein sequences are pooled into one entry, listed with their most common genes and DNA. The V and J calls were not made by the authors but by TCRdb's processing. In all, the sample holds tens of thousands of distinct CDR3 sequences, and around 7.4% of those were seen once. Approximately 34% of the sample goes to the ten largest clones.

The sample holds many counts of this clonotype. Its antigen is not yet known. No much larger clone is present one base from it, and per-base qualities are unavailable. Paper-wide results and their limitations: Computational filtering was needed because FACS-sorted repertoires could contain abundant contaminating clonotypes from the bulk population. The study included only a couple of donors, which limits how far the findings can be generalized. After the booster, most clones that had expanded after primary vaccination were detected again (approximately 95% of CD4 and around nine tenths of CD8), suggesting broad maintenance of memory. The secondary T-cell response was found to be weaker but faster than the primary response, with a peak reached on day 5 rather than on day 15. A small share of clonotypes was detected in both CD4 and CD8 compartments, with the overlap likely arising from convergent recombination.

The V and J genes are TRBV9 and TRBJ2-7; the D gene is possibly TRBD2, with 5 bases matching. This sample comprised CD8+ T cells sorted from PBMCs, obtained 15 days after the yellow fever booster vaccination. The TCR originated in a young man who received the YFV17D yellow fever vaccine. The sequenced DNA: TGTGCCAGCAGTACAAGTGGGAGCTCCTACGAGCAGTACTTC. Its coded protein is CASSTSGSSYEQYF.